Below, 31 T cell receptor beta chains from the same sample are listed, as sequenced in a study of response to subunit inactivated influenza vaccine. TCRdb analysed the RT-PCR reads with MiXCR anew, one entry per CDR3 protein. The sample yields 500,000 to 600,000 distinct CDR3 sequences, about 12% seen once. The sequencing here drew on PBMCs from blood, taken on the day of vaccination. Receptors were obtained from a man in his fifties or sixties who received an inactivated influenza vaccine.

As concerns this clonotype: A much larger clonotype is one base distant, so this may be a read error. This chain uses TRBV12-3 or TRBV12-4 with TRBJ2-1; no definite D call. The CDR3 length is 12 residues. In nucleotides, the CDR3 is TGTCCCAGCAGTCATAAAATCTATGAGCAGTTCTTC. Translated, it gives CPSSHKIYEQFF.

This clonotype was counted a few times. The chain uses TRBV7-8 and TRBJ2-3, with 7 bases aligning to TRBD2. V trimming: 5 bases; J trimming: 7 bases; junction bases outside the gene matches: 15. CDR3 length equals 16 residues. CDR1 and CDR2 from the germline V gene are SGHVS and FQNEAQ. The CDR3 sequence: CASSTGERGTTYTQYF. The CDR3 DNA is TGTGCCAGCAGCACGGGGGAGCGGGGCACCACTTATACGCAGTATTTT.

The chain is built from TRBV25-1 and TRBJ1-2; TRBD1 is a possible D gene (5 bases). V was trimmed by 0 bases and J by 7 bases, leaving 12 bases between them. Germline V gene sequence: CDR1 MGHDK, CDR2 SYGVNS. The CDR3 contains 14 residues. The CDR3 region is CASSEYPGTSGYTF. CDR3 nucleotides: TGTGCCAGCAGTGAATACCCGGGGACGTCTGGCTACACCTTC.

V is TRBV29-1 and J is TRBJ2-5; the match to TRBD2 covers 7 bases. V was pared by 6 bases and J by 0 bases, with 4 bases of the junction left unmatched. Germline loops: CDR1 SQVTM, CDR2 ANQGSEA. This CDR3 has 13 amino acids. The CDR3 nucleotides read TGCAGCGTAACTCTAGCGGACCAAGAGACCCAGTACTTC. Translation gives CSVTLADQETQYF.

This clonotype has at least ten counts. The chain recombines TRBV6-5 with TRBJ2-1; D ambiguous. The CDR3 totals 13 residues. Germline CDR1 is MNHEY and CDR2 is SVGAGI. Trimming stripped 5 bases from V and 4 bases from J, with 9 bases between. The DNA of the CDR3 is TGTGCCAGCAGTCACCGGCAGTACAATGAGCAGTTCTTC. Translating gives CASSHRQYNEQFF.

This clonotype was observed a handful of times. This chain links TRBV7-9 with TRBJ2-7; D assignment may be TRBD1 or TRBD2 (5 bases each). Between the trimmed V and J ends, which lost 8 bases and 0 bases, there was a span of 14 bases. The germline CDR1 and CDR2 sequences are SEHNR and FQNEAQ (reference sequence). This CDR3 region has 14 residues. CDR3 bases: TGTGCCAGCCTTACCGGGGACGGCTCCTACGAGCAGTACTTC. This sequence encodes CASLTGDGSYEQYF.

V usage is TRBV29-1 and J usage is TRBJ1-2; D perhaps matches TRBD1 (6 bases). The CDR3 is 12 amino acids. Trimming left V 6 bases short and J 7 bases short, with 15 bases between. CDR1 is SQVTM, CDR2 ANQGSEA, per germline. The chain's CDR3 is CSVETGLRGYTF. The DNA for the CDR3 is TGCAGCGTCGAAACAGGGTTGCGTGGCTACACCTTC.

This clonotype was seen a few times. V gene TRBV6-1 combines with J gene TRBJ1-2; D possibly corresponds to TRBD1 (6 bases). CDR1 MNHNS and CDR2 SASEGT come from the germline V gene. V lost 6 bases and J 5 bases, leaving 28 bases between the germline ends. There are 18 residues in the CDR3. The CDR3 bases are TGTGCCAGCAGGCCCCGCATCTCCCGGGACAAGTCTTTTTATGGCTACACCTTC. Its translation is CASRPRISRDKSFYGYTF.

A few counts support this clonotype. The gene calls are TRBV7-2 and TRBJ2-1; 14 nucleotides line up with TRBD2. The CDR3 has 15 residues. Germline CDR1 SGHTA, CDR2 FQGNSA. V was clipped by 5 bases and J by 10 bases; unmatched bases: 7. The CDR3 here is CASSASGLAGVEQFF. The CDR3 coding sequence is TGTGCCAGCAGCGCCTCGGGACTAGCGGGAGTGGAGCAGTTCTTC.

Ten or more counts support this clonotype. Compared with germline, one end of the junction differs, possibly owing to a read error. The rearrangement links TRBV3-1 to TRBJ1-1; no clear D. From germline, CDR1 is LGHDT and CDR2 YNNKEL (reference sequence). The length of the CDR3 is 14 residues. This CDR3 reads CASSQVGGNTEAFF. DNA of the CDR3: TGCGCCAGCAGCCAAGTTGGCGGGAACACTGAAGCTTTCTTT.

The J gene is TRBJ2-5, the V gene TRBV6-1; TRBD1 aligns across 9 bases. V shed 6 bases, J shed 5 bases, and the junction held 7 bases outside the gene matches. The CDR3 totals 14 residues. Germline CDR1 reads MNHNS; CDR2 reads SASEGT. DNA for the CDR3: TGTGCCAGCAGAAAGAACAGGGGGCGGGAGACCCAGTACTTC. It translates to CASRKNRGRETQYF.

In this sample, this clonotype turned up a few times. The genes are TRBV6-1 and TRBJ2-1; D may be TRBD1 (5 bases). Deletions cut 4 bases from V and 9 bases from J, with 13 bases between. The CDR3 contains 13 residues. CDR1 is MNHNS, CDR2 SASEGT, per germline. The CDR3 sequence: CASSGGFAGEQFF. CDR3 DNA: TGTGCCAGCAGTGGGGGCTTCGCTGGTGAGCAGTTCTTC.

This clonotype turned up a few times. The chain carries TRBV7-9 and TRBJ2-2; D possibly uses TRBD1 or TRBD2 (5 bases each). The germline V gene has CDR1 SEHNR and CDR2 FQNEAQ (reference sequence). V was pared by 2 bases and J by 2 bases, with 15 bases between. The CDR3 consists of 17 residues. The CDR3 DNA is TGTGCCAGCAGCTTACCTAAGTTCGGGGCAAACACCGGGGAGCTGTTTTTT. Protein product: CASSLPKFGANTGELFF.

This clonotype has more than one count but fewer than ten. The rearrangement joins TRBV6-1 to TRBJ1-1; TRBD1 matches 8 bases. The V gene's germline CDR1 is MNHNS and CDR2 SASEGT. Germline trimming cut 4 bases from V and 4 bases from J; bases unmatched to any gene: 8. CDR3 length: 15 residues. DNA of the CDR3: TGTGCCAGCAGTGGACAGGGGACGTTTGGCACTGAAGCTTTCTTT. Its translation: CASSGQGTFGTEAFF.

V usage is TRBV20-1 and J usage is TRBJ2-1, with TRBD2 matching over 8 bases. Germline V gene data show CDR1 as DFQATT and CDR2 as SNEGSKA (reference sequence). The CDR3 spans 12 residues. V was clipped by 3 bases and J by 12 bases; unmatched bases: 7. The CDR3 spells CSASQRGTSQFF. The CDR3 DNA reads as TGCAGTGCTAGCCAGCGGGGGACCTCGCAGTTCTTC.

The chain couples TRBV4-2 to TRBJ2-4, with D perhaps matching TRBD1 (6 bases). The CDR3 runs to 15 residues. Between the trimmed V and J ends, which lost 0 bases and 6 bases, there was a span of 12 bases. Germline CDR1 is LGHNA and CDR2 is YNFKEQ. As DNA, the CDR3 is TGTGCCAGCAGCCAAGACCCCAGGGGTGGAAACATTCAGTACTTC. The encoded protein is CASSQDPRGGNIQYF.

A few counts support this clonotype. The V and J genes are TRBV4-3 and TRBJ1-4, with D perhaps matching TRBD1 (5 bases). This CDR3 has 14 residues. Germline CDR1 is LGHNA and CDR2 is YSLEER. The V end lost 0 bases, the J end lost 8 bases, and 10 bases lay between the germline ends. The chain's CDR3 is CASSQDGGREKLFF. CDR3 sequence (DNA): TGCGCCAGCAGCCAAGATGGGGGTAGAGAAAAACTGTTTTTT.

This clonotype was detected only a few times. The chain couples TRBV7-8 to TRBJ2-2; 8 positions agree with TRBD1. The CDR3 consists of 17 residues. CDR1 is SGHVS and CDR2 is FQNEAQ in the germline V gene. V was pared by 5 bases and J by 6 bases, with 14 bases of the junction left unmatched. CDR3 sequence reads: CASSEGRTGKRAGELFF. In DNA, the CDR3 is TGTGCCAGCAGCGAAGGCAGGACAGGGAAGAGAGCCGGGGAGCTGTTTTTT.

The gene calls are TRBV7-2 and TRBJ2-7; 9 positions match TRBD1. There are 16 residues in the CDR3. CDR1 and CDR2 from the germline V gene are SGHTA and FQGNSA. Trimming took 5 bases from V and 6 from J; bases not matched to a gene: 14. The CDR3 DNA follows: TGTGCCAGCAGCAAAAGGGTCGGGACAGGGACCCTCGAGCAGTACTTC. Its protein is CASSKRVGTGTLEQYF.

This clonotype occurred a few times. This chain uses TRBV27 with TRBJ2-3, with 7 bases aligning to TRBD2. Germline values: CDR1 MNHEY, CDR2 SMNVEV (reference sequence). The V segment lost 2 bases and the J segment 6 bases; nucleotides outside the gene matches: 11. The CDR3 contains 16 residues. DNA of the CDR3: TGTGCCAGCAGTTTAATGGCGGGAGAGGTAGCGGATACGCAGTATTTT. Its translation: CASSLMAGEVADTQYF.

This sequence joins TRBV11-1 and TRBJ2-5; 10 bases are a match to TRBD2. J gave up 2 bases and V 2 bases, and 14 bases lay outside the gene matches. CDR1 SGHAT and CDR2 FQDESV come from the germline V gene (reference sequence). This CDR3 spans 19 amino acids. The chain's CDR3 is CASSLTRSNLAGEQETQYF. For the CDR3, the DNA is TGTGCCAGCAGCTTAACTCGTTCGAATCTAGCGGGGGAGCAAGAGACCCAGTACTTC.

This clonotype was counted only a few times. V usage is TRBV6-5 and J usage is TRBJ1-2; weak D call: TRBD1 (6 bases). V gave up 4 bases and J gave up 8 bases, with 20 bases separating them. The CDR3 length is 15 residues. From germline, CDR1 is MNHEY and CDR2 SVGAGI. The CDR3 DNA reads as TGTGCCAGCAGTTCTAGAGGGGGTACCTCGGGCGGCTACACCTTC. This codes for CASSSRGGTSGGYTF.

The chain has TRBV13 and TRBJ1-1; weak D call: TRBD1 (5 bases). CDR3 length equals 13 residues. The V end was cut by 5 bases, the J end by 14 bases, with 21 bases between. Germline CDR1 is PRHDT and CDR2 is FYEKMQ (reference sequence). CDR3 amino acids: CASSQIGTRIEFF. CDR3 DNA: TGTGCCAGCAGCCAAATTGGGACCAGAATCGAGTTCTTT.

This clonotype turned up a few times. V and J are TRBV20-1 and TRBJ2-1; D may be TRBD1 or TRBD2 (6 bases each). The CDR3 runs 15 residues. Trimming took off 0 bases at V and 4 bases at J, with 13 bases between the two ends. Germline V CDR1 and CDR2: DFQATT, SNEGSKA (reference sequence). This chain's CDR3 is CSARDQGREYNEQFF. The CDR3 region has the DNA TGCAGTGCTAGAGATCAGGGGCGGGAATACAATGAGCAGTTCTTC.

This clonotype showed up just a few times. This rearrangement joins TRBV29-1 to TRBJ2-5; D call uncertain. This CDR3 has 12 residues. Trimming stripped 4 bases from V and 5 bases from J, with 11 bases between. From germline, CDR1 is SQVTM and CDR2 ANQGSEA. The CDR3 reads CSVADPQETQYF. The CDR3, as DNA: TGCAGCGTTGCGGACCCCCAGGAGACCCAGTACTTC.

The table lists this clonotype with a few counts. The chain combines TRBV5-1 with TRBJ2-7; TRBD1 matches at 9 bases. The CDR3 is 14 amino acids. Germline lookup yields CDR1 SGHRS and CDR2 YFSETQ. V trimming: 4 bases; J trimming: 6 bases; junction bases outside the gene matches: 8. The CDR3 protein is CASSTGGSFGEQYF. The CDR3 DNA follows: TGCGCCAGCAGCACAGGGGGCTCTTTCGGCGAGCAGTACTTC. Looking up the rest from reference TRBV5-1 and TRBJ2-7 gives the full variable domain: KAGVTQTPRYLIKTRGQQVTLSCSPISGHRSVSWYQQTPGQGLQFLFEYFSETQRNKGNFPGRFSGRQFSNSRSEMNVSTLELGDSALYLCASSTGGSFGEQYFGPGTRLTVT.

This clonotype has at least ten counts. The chain carries TRBV7-9 and TRBJ1-2; TRBD1 matches at 9 bases. The CDR3 is 14 residues long. The V segment lost 4 bases and the J segment 4 bases; nucleotides outside the gene matches: 4. Germline V gene sequence: CDR1 SEHNR, CDR2 FQNEAQ (reference sequence). The CDR3 loop reads CASSSGTGLYGYTF. CDR3 coding DNA: TGTGCCAGCAGCTCCGGGACAGGGCTCTATGGCTACACCTTC.

The chain recombines TRBV4-3 with TRBJ2-7, with no clear D. This CDR3 has 15 residues. Germline CDR1 and CDR2: LGHNA and YSLEER. Trimming left V 0 bases short and J 6 bases short, with 15 bases between. The CDR3 nucleotides are TGCGCCAGCAGCCAAGAGGAAAGGCCCAGTTCCGAGCAGTACTTC. Translating it yields CASSQEERPSSEQYF.

Comment on this clonotype: This sequence may be a read error, since a much larger clone differs from it by one base. The chain is built from TRBV25-1 and TRBJ2-3; 10 bases are shared with TRBD2. Germline-derived CDR1 and CDR2 are MGHDK and SYGVNS. The CDR3 covers 18 residues. CDR3 nucleotides: TGTGCCAGCAGTGGAACTAGCGGGAAATGGGCTAGCACAGATACGCAGTCTTTT. The encoded protein is CASSGTSGKWASTDTQSF.

There are a few counts of this clonotype. This chain joins TRBV18 and TRBJ2-5, with no clear D. With 8 bases removed from V and 2 bases from J, the gap between germline ends came to 12 bases. The germline V gene has CDR1 KGHSH and CDR2 LQKENI. The CDR3 consists of 13 residues. CDR3 protein: CASTRSTQETQYF. CDR3 coding DNA: TGTGCCAGCACGAGGTCGACACAAGAGACCCAGTACTTC.

This sequence joins TRBV2 and TRBJ2-1, with 14 bases fitting TRBD2. This CDR3 is built from 14 residues. Looked up from germline, CDR1 is SNHLY and CDR2 is FYNNEI. The V segment lost 5 bases and the J segment 7 bases; nucleotides outside the gene matches: 1. DNA for the CDR3: TGTGCCAGCAGTCGGACTAGCGGGAGGAATGAGCAGTTCTTC. It yields the protein CASSRTSGRNEQFF.